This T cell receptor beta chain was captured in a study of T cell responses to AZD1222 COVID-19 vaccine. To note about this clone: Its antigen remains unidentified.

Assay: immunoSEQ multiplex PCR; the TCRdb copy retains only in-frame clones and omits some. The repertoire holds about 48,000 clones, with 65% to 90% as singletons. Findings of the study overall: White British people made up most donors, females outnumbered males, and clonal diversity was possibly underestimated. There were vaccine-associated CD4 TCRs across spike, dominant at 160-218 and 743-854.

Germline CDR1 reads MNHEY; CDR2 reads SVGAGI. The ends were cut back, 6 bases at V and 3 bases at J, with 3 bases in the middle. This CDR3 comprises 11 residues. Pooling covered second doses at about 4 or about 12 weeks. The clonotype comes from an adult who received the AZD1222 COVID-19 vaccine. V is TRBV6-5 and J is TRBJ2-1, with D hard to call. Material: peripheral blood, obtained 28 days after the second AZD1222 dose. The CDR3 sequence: CASRDYNEQFF. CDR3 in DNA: TGTGCCAGCAGGGACTACAATGAGCAGTTCTTC.